Below, 29 T cell receptor beta chains from the same sample are listed, as sequenced in a study of cytomegalovirus exposure and HLA in healthy donors. PCR used 60 Vbeta primers and 13 Jbeta primers. TCRdb keeps only in-frame clones here, not all; method: immunoSEQ multiplex PCR. The table shows more than 150,000 clones, with more than 65% occurring only once. Source material: PBMCs. The receptors originated from a girl aged 2-10 years in good health and CMV-seropositive.

The rearrangement uses TRBV25-1 and TRBJ2-1, with D maybe TRBD1 (5 bases). The V and J ends lost 6 bases and 2 bases respectively, with 17 bases between them. The CDR3 is 16 amino acids. Germline assignment: CDR1 MGHDK and CDR2 SYGVNS. CDR3 sequence (DNA): TGTGCCAGCAGCGTGGACCGTGGGGCGCCCTACAATGAGCAGTTCTTC. It encodes CASSVDRGAPYNEQFF.

V is TRBV28 and J is TRBJ1-5; weak D call: TRBD1 (6 bases). The CDR3 runs 14 residues. The germline CDR1 and CDR2 sequences are MDHEN and SYDVKM. The V gene lost 2 bases and the J gene lost 7 bases, with 12 bases spanning the gap. CDR3 protein: CASSLQGLVQPQHF. The DNA of the CDR3 is TGTGCCAGCAGTTTACAGGGGTTGGTCCAGCCCCAGCATTTT.

This chain connects TRBV5-4 to TRBJ1-2, with a possible D match to TRBD1 (5 bases). The CDR3 has 16 amino acids. Trimming cost V 4 bases and J 1 base, with 17 bases left between them. Germline CDR1 and CDR2: SGHNT and YYREEE (reference sequence). CDR3 residues: CASSPQGGIYNYGYTF. The CDR3 DNA reads TGTGCCAGCAGCCCCCAGGGAGGCATCTATAACTATGGCTACACCTTC.

CDR3 coding DNA: TGTGCCATCAGTGAGATCCAGGGAGGTACCTACGAGCAGTACTTC. Its translation: CAISEIQGGTYEQYF. The genes are TRBV10-3 and TRBJ2-7; tentative D call: TRBD2 (6 bases). The CDR3 consists of 15 residues. Trimming cost V 2 bases and J 2 bases, with 13 bases left between them. Germline CDR1 reads ENHRY; CDR2 reads SYGVKD.

This clone was observed a handful of times. The DNA for the CDR3 is TGTGCCAGCAGCTCCGTAGCGGGCCCTACCTACAATGAGCAGTTCTTC. Translating gives CASSSVAGPTYNEQFF. V usage is TRBV5-5 and J usage is TRBJ2-1; 7 bases are a match to TRBD2. Losses at the gene ends were 3 bases for V and 2 bases for J; bases not matched to a gene: 8. There are 16 residues in the CDR3. The V gene's germline CDR1 is SGHKS and CDR2 YYEKEE (reference sequence).

The V gene is TRBV27, the J gene TRBJ2-7, with D possibly being TRBD1 (6 bases). The V end lost 5 bases, the J end lost 3 bases, and 11 bases lay between the germline ends. The CDR3 extends over 13 amino acids. Germline V gene lookup returns CDR1 MNHEY and CDR2 SMNVEV (reference sequence). The CDR3 protein is CASSRTAYYEQYF. The CDR3 nucleotides are TGTGCCAGCAGTCGGACAGCGTACTACGAGCAGTACTTC.

This chain connects TRBV6-1 to TRBJ2-3; D is possibly TRBD2 (6 bases). Germline CDR1 reads MNHNS; CDR2 reads SASEGT. The V gene lost 3 bases and the J gene lost 6 bases, with 10 bases spanning the gap. The CDR3 runs 13 residues. The CDR3 reads CASSDTGGDTQYF. The CDR3 bases are TGTGCCAGCAGTGACACTGGAGGGGATACGCAGTATTTT.

This rearrangement joins TRBV2 to TRBJ1-2; D is undetermined. The CDR3 length is 15 residues. Trimming removed 1 base at V and 7 bases at J, with 16 bases between. Germline CDR1 reads SNHLY; CDR2 reads FYNNEI. The CDR3 nucleotides read TGTGCCAGCAGTGAAGAGAGCCGCGGAAGTTGTGGCTACACCTTC. Residues: CASSEESRGSCGYTF.

This sequence joins TRBV2 and TRBJ2-2; 7 bases align to TRBD1. The CDR3 runs to 14 residues. V shed 7 bases, J shed 6 bases, and the junction held 8 bases outside the gene matches. CDR1 is SNHLY and CDR2 is FYNNEI in the germline V gene. In nucleotides, the CDR3 is TGTGCCAGCACTCAACAGGGGTGGGCCGGGGAGCTGTTTTTT. Amino acids: CASTQQGWAGELFF.

This rearrangement joins TRBV6-5 to TRBJ2-7; possible D gene TRBD2, 5 bases. Germline CDR1 is MNHEY and CDR2 is SVGAGI. V gave up 6 bases and J gave up 2 bases, with 14 bases separating them. The length of the CDR3 is 14 residues. This chain's CDR3 is CASRHTSEAYEQYF. Written as DNA, the CDR3 is TGTGCCAGCAGACATACTAGTGAAGCCTACGAGCAGTACTTC.

This chain joins TRBV5-1 and TRBJ2-5, with 8 bases that match TRBD1. CDR3 length: 15 amino acids. V shed 0 bases and J 3 bases; nucleotides not matched to a gene: 4. Germline values: CDR1 SGHRS, CDR2 YFSETQ. This CDR3 reads CASSLAGTGEETQYF. The DNA for the CDR3 is TGCGCCAGCAGCTTGGCCGGGACAGGAGAAGAGACCCAGTACTTC.

The CDR3 is CASSEGGSRPQHF. CDR3 DNA sequence: TGTGCCAGCAGTGAGGGGGGAAGTCGGCCCCAGCATTTT. V usage is TRBV6-1 and J usage is TRBJ1-5; possible D gene TRBD1, 5 bases. Germline assignment: CDR1 MNHNS and CDR2 SASEGT. Trimming left V 3 bases short and J 9 bases short, with 12 bases between. The CDR3 extends over 13 amino acids.

The CDR3 DNA follows: TGCGCCAGCAGTGAGTCTCGTAAAAATGAGCAGTTCTTC. Its translation: CASSESRKNEQFF. The genes are TRBV10-1 and TRBJ2-1; no reliable D call. The CDR3 has 13 amino acids. The V end lost 0 bases, the J end lost 7 bases, and 7 bases lay between the germline ends. Germline values: CDR1 WNHNN, CDR2 SYGVQD (reference sequence).

The chain couples TRBV27 to TRBJ2-1; 11 bases match TRBD2. Germline trimming cut 6 bases from V and 15 bases from J; bases unmatched to any gene: 7. CDR3 length: 12 residues. Looked up from germline, CDR1 is MNHEY and CDR2 is SMNVEV (reference sequence). CDR3 bases: TGTGCCAGCAGGTTTACTAGCGGGAGCTTGTTCTTC. Translating it yields CASRFTSGSLFF.

The CDR3 protein is CASTRTGGRETQYF. CDR3 DNA sequence: TGTGCCAGTACAAGGACAGGGGGTAGGGAGACCCAGTACTTC. The chain employs TRBV19 and TRBJ2-5; 10 bases fit TRBD1. V dropped 7 bases and J dropped 5; count of bases not matched to a gene: 7. The CDR3 totals 14 residues. Germline V CDR1 and CDR2: LNHDA, SQIVND (reference sequence).

The chain employs TRBV11-2 and TRBJ2-1; D is undetermined. This CDR3 contains 11 residues. Deletions cut 5 bases from V and 10 bases from J, with 9 bases between. In germline, CDR1 is SGHAT, CDR2 FQNNGV. The CDR3 DNA is TGTGCCAGCAGCCCAGGATTCGAGCAGTTCTTC. It codes for CASSPGFEQFF. The variable domain in full, completed from reference TRBV11-2 and TRBJ2-1, reads EAGVAQSPRYKIIEKRQSVAFWCNPISGHATLYWYQQILGQGPKLLIQFQNNGVVDDSQLPKDRFSAERLKGVDSTLKIQPAKLEDSAVYLCASSPGFEQFFGPGTRLTVL.

The chain links TRBV11-1 to TRBJ2-7, with 7 nucleotides matching TRBD1. The junction had 6 bases not matched to a gene; V was cut back by 4 bases and J by 3 bases. The CDR3 runs to 14 residues. CDR1 and CDR2 from the germline V gene are SGHAT and FQDESV (reference sequence). The DNA of the CDR3 is TGTGCCAGCAGCTCAGGGAACAGGGGCTACGAGCAGTACTTC. It codes for CASSSGNRGYEQYF. Using reference TRBV11-1 and TRBJ2-7 for the parts outside the CDR3, the full variable domain is EAEVAQSPRYKITEKSQAVAFWCDPISGHATLYWYRQILGQGPELLVQFQDESVVDDSQLPKDRFSAERLKGVDSTLKIQPAELGDSAMYLCASSSGNRGYEQYFGPGTRLTVT.

The chain couples TRBV10-3 to TRBJ1-4; D is perhaps TRBD1 (5 bases). Looked up from germline, CDR1 is ENHRY and CDR2 is SYGVKD. The CDR3 sequence is 13 residues long. Trimming removed 4 bases at V and 5 bases at J, with 8 bases between. DNA of the CDR3: TGTGCCATCAGTGGCGCAGGGAATGAAAAACTGTTTTTT. Its translation is CAISGAGNEKLFF.

The J gene is TRBJ2-7, the V gene TRBV28, with 8 nucleotides matching TRBD1. This CDR3 has 15 amino acids. With V trimmed by 6 bases and J by 0 bases, 7 bases remained unmatched. Looked up from germline, CDR1 is MDHEN and CDR2 is SYDVKM. The chain's CDR3 is CASSLRTGFSYEQYF. In DNA form, the CDR3 reads TGTGCCAGCAGCCTAAGGACAGGGTTCTCCTACGAGCAGTACTTC.

The rearrangement links TRBV19 to TRBJ1-2; 7 nucleotides match TRBD1. The germline gives CDR1 LNHDA, CDR2 SQIVND (reference sequence). The ends lost 4 bases at V and 2 bases at J; junction bases unmatched: 4. The CDR3 spans 14 residues. The CDR3 DNA follows: TGTGCCAGTAGTACCGGGACAGACAACTATGGCTACACCTTC. It translates to CASSTGTDNYGYTF.

The chain has TRBV14 and TRBJ1-2; TRBD1 matches at 7 bases. V gave up 2 bases and J gave up 4 bases; unmatched junction bases: 1. Germline V gene lookup returns CDR1 SGHDN and CDR2 FVKESK. The CDR3 is 13 residues long. The CDR3 spells CASSQYRGYGYTF. The CDR3 bases are TGTGCCAGCAGCCAATACAGGGGCTATGGCTACACCTTC.

The chain couples TRBV5-1 to TRBJ1-1, with 10 bases matching TRBD1. The ends lost 0 bases at V and 10 bases at J; junction bases unmatched: 9. Germline V gene data show CDR1 as SGHRS and CDR2 as YFSETQ. The CDR3 length is 15 residues. In nucleotides, the CDR3 is TGCGCCAGCAGCTTGGGGGGACAGGGGTTCATCGGAGCTTTCTTT. It codes for CASSLGGQGFIGAFF.

V is TRBV30 and J is TRBJ1-4; the D gene is possibly TRBD1 (5 bases). V lost 0 bases, J lost 5 bases, and 25 bases lay in between. Germline CDR1 GTSNPN, CDR2 SVGIG (reference sequence). This CDR3 is built from 19 residues. In nucleotides, the CDR3 is TGTGCCTGGAGTGTACGTCCTCGGGCAGGGTCATCCTTCAATGAAAAACTGTTTTTT. This sequence encodes CAWSVRPRAGSSFNEKLFF.

This clone came up a few times. The chain has TRBV5-6 and TRBJ1-1; TRBD1 agrees at 9 bases. CDR3 length: 16 amino acids. V lost 1 base and J lost 0; bases outside the gene matches: 4. CDR1 SGHDT and CDR2 YYEEEE come from the germline V gene. CDR3 residues: CASSLMTGGLNTEAFF. The CDR3 DNA follows: TGTGCCAGCAGCTTGATGACAGGGGGACTGAACACTGAAGCTTTCTTT.

This sequence joins TRBV6-1 and TRBJ1-5; D is perhaps TRBD1 (6 bases). The CDR3 contains 14 residues. V lost 2 bases, J lost 4 bases, and 9 bases lay in between. Germline V CDR1 and CDR2: MNHNS, SASEGT. CDR3 loop: CASSEIRGNQPQHF. The CDR3, as DNA: TGTGCCAGCAGTGAAATCAGGGGAAATCAGCCCCAGCATTTT.

The chain joins TRBV6-6 to TRBJ2-3, with a tentative D call TRBD2 (6 bases). The CDR3 runs to 13 residues. Trimming removed 0 bases at V and 9 bases at J, with 10 bases between. Germline V CDR1 and CDR2: MNHNY, SVGAGI (reference sequence). The DNA for the CDR3 is TGTGCCAGCAGTTACTCGGGGGGTTGGACGCAGTATTTT. Its protein is CASSYSGGWTQYF.

In the case of this clone: The sample contains more than one DNA sequence encoding this CDR3. The rearrangement links TRBV11-3 to TRBJ2-7; perhaps TRBD1 as D (6 bases). The CDR3 has 12 residues. V was cut by 4 bases and J by 2 bases, with 6 bases left in between. The germline CDR1 and CDR2 sequences are SGHNT and YENEEA. CDR3 in amino acids: CASSSGAYEQYF. CDR3 DNA sequence: TGTGCCAGCAGCTCAGGGGCCTACGAGCAGTACTTC.

This chain connects TRBV7-2 to TRBJ2-3; D is ambiguous. The germline gives CDR1 SGHTA, CDR2 FQGNSA. Trimming shortened V by 3 bases and J by 4 bases, and 8 bases separated the two germline ends. This CDR3 has 13 amino acids. CDR3 in amino acids: CASSFSLPDTQYF. CDR3 bases: TGTGCCAGCAGCTTCTCCCTCCCAGATACGCAGTATTTT.

The rearrangement links TRBV25-1 to TRBJ1-5, with D possibly TRBD1 on 5 matching bases. The germline V gene encodes CDR1 MGHDK and CDR2 SYGVNS. The CDR3 covers 17 residues. The V and J ends lost 4 bases and 1 base respectively, with 17 bases between them. The CDR3 sequence is CASSAETEEISNQPQHF. The CDR3 DNA follows: TGTGCCAGCAGTGCCGAGACAGAGGAGATAAGCAATCAGCCCCAGCATTTT.